The source of this T cell receptor beta chain is a study of beta chain features in type 1 diabetes. General study findings and limits: Within the patient group, naive, central memory and Treg TCRB repertoires appeared more similar to each other than within healthy donors. Among patients with Type 1 diabetes, TCRB CDR3s were moderately but significantly shorter in every one of the four CD4+ subsets.

The length of the CDR3 is 16 residues. Germline CDR1 is SQVTM and CDR2 is ANQGSEA. V lost 4 bases and J lost 2, with 18 bases in between. About this clone itself: Its antigen is still unknown.

Expressed TCRB transcripts were sequenced, since all the RNA that had been isolated was reverse transcribed. An average of about 3.6 million reads was obtained for naive, central memory and regulatory T cell samples. TCRdb's table, derived via immunoSEQ multiplex PCR, lists solely in-frame clones and lacks some. The data show a few hundred thousand clones, 15% to 20% seen once. Sequenced: naive CD4+ T cells from blood. This chain connects TRBV29-1 to TRBJ2-1; no firm D call. The TCR was taken from a man aged 30-40 years with type 1 diabetes. CDR3 coding DNA: TGCAGCGTTGGCTCGAGTCGGCGTCTACCCTACAATGAGCAGTTCTTC. Translating gives CSVGSSRRLPYNEQFF.